The 19 T cell receptor beta chains below come from one sample, sequenced in a study of blood T cell repertoires in COVID-19. Using immunoSEQ multiplex PCR, the repertoire was profiled, and TCRdb retains in-frame clones only, with some absent. Among some 160,000 clones, just under 85% were seen once, and the ten largest hold 6.5% to 9.5%. The sample comprised peripheral blood. Receptor source: a woman aged 80 or over with COVID-19, enrolled during active disease.

The genes are TRBV5-8 and TRBJ2-1; tentative D call: TRBD1 (6 bases). Germline V gene lookup returns CDR1 SGHTS and CDR2 YDEGEE. The CDR3 has 17 amino acids. V lost 4 bases, J lost 7 bases, and 24 bases lay in between. The CDR3 protein is CASSPRWGTTGQNEQFF. The CDR3 bases are TGTGCCAGCAGCCCCCGGTGGGGGACGACTGGACAGAATGAGCAGTTCTTC.

This chain joins TRBV19 and TRBJ2-3, with a weak D call TRBD2 (5 bases). Looked up from germline, CDR1 is LNHDA and CDR2 is SQIVND (reference sequence). V dropped 10 bases and J dropped 6 bases, with 17 bases sitting between them. The CDR3 sequence is 13 residues long. CDR3 protein: CATRRAAFDTQYF. The CDR3 DNA follows: TGTGCCACCCGGCGGGCCGCCTTTGATACGCAGTATTTT. Full variable domain (missing parts from reference TRBV19 and TRBJ2-3): DGGITQSPKYLFRKEGQNVTLSCEQNLNHDAMYWYRQDPGQGLRLIYYSQIVNDFQKGDIAEGYSVSREKKESFPLTVTSAQKNPTAFYLCATRRAAFDTQYFGPGTRLTVL.

This chain uses TRBV12-5 with TRBJ1-4; D is uncertain. Between the trimmed V and J ends, which lost 2 bases and 5 bases, there was a span of 18 bases. This CDR3 is built from 17 residues. The germline V gene encodes CDR1 LGHNT and CDR2 FRNRAP. The CDR3 reads CASGLFWEGRSNEKLFF. The CDR3 region has the DNA TGTGCTAGTGGTTTGTTCTGGGAGGGCAGGTCCAATGAAAAACTGTTTTTT.

CDR3 nucleotide sequence: TGCAGCGGCGGGAGTTGGACAGTCTACAATGAGCAGTTCTTC. Its protein product is CSGGSWTVYNEQFF. The chain joins TRBV29-1 to TRBJ2-1; possibly TRBD2 for D (7 bases). The V end lost 7 bases, the J end lost 3 bases, and 16 bases lay between the germline ends. The germline V gene has CDR1 SQVTM and CDR2 ANQGSEA. The CDR3 is 14 residues long.

CDR3: CASSVGGTGNTEAFF. The CDR3 nucleotides are TGTGCCAGCAGCGTAGGAGGGACAGGGAACACTGAAGCTTTCTTT. V is TRBV9 and J is TRBJ1-1; 8 bases are a match to TRBD1. Germline CDR1 and CDR2: SGDLS and YYNGEE. This CDR3 spans 15 amino acids. Unmatched junction bases numbered 2, after V lost 0 bases and J lost 1 base. Based on the CDR3 plus reference TRBV9 and TRBJ1-1, the full variable domain is DSGVTQTPKHLITATGQRVTLRCSPRSGDLSVYWYQQSLDQGLQFLIQYYNGEERAKGNILERFSAQQFPDLHSELNLSSLELGDSALYFCASSVGGTGNTEAFFGQGTRLTVV.

This sequence joins TRBV19 and TRBJ2-3; tentatively, D is TRBD2 (6 bases). CDR3 length: 14 residues. In germline, CDR1 is LNHDA, CDR2 SQIVND (reference sequence). Trimming pared 3 bases from V and 3 bases from J, leaving 10 bases between. The DNA for the CDR3 is TGTGCCAGTAGTATCCGGGGGAGGACAGATACGCAGTATTTT. It is translated as CASSIRGRTDTQYF.

The V gene is TRBV12-3 or TRBV12-4, the J gene TRBJ1-1, with D perhaps TRBD1 (5 bases). There are 13 residues in the CDR3. V was shortened by 2 bases and J by 6 bases, with 10 bases between the two germline ends. CDR3 in DNA: TGTGCCAGCAGTTTATCGGGGGGGGCTGAAGCTTTCTTT. Translated, it gives CASSLSGGAEAFF.

The chain carries TRBV6-5 and TRBJ1-1, with D perhaps TRBD1 (6 bases). The germline gives CDR1 MNHEY, CDR2 SVGAGI. CDR3 length equals 15 residues. V lost 0 bases and J 2 bases, leaving 10 bases between the germline ends. This chain's CDR3 is CASSYSDSANTEAFF. CDR3 DNA sequence: TGTGCCAGCAGTTACTCGGACAGCGCTAACACTGAAGCTTTCTTT.

This sequence joins TRBV7-3 and TRBJ1-5; D gene ambiguous. Germline V CDR1 and CDR2: SGHTA, FQGTGA. The CDR3 contains 13 residues. Trimming removed 9 bases from V and 3 bases from J, with 12 bases in between. The CDR3 DNA is TGTGCCAGGAAACCGAGGTACAATCAGCCCCAGCATTTT. Protein sequence: CARKPRYNQPQHF. The entire variable domain, with the rest obtained from reference TRBV7-3 and TRBJ1-5, is as follows: GAGVSQTPSNKVTEKGKYVELRCDPISGHTALYWYRQSLGQGPEFLIYFQGTGAADDSGLPNDRFFAVRPEGSVSTLKIQRTERGDSAVYLCARKPRYNQPQHFGDGTRLSIL.

The chain employs TRBV18 and TRBJ1-5; D remains ambiguous. The CDR3 totals 15 residues. Germline assignment: CDR1 KGHSH and CDR2 LQKENI. Trimming took 1 base from V and 0 from J, leaving 7 bases between them. CDR3 sequence: CASSPRGDSNQPQHF. The CDR3 DNA reads as TGTGCCAGCTCACCACGGGGAGATAGCAATCAGCCCCAGCATTTT.

CDR3 DNA: TGTGCCAGCACTTTACAGGGTCTAGCGGGAGCGGTGCAGTTCTTC. Residues: CASTLQGLAGAVQFF. The genes are TRBV6-5 and TRBJ2-1, with TRBD2 matching over 10 bases. CDR1 is MNHEY, CDR2 SVGAGI, per germline. The CDR3 is made up of 15 amino acids. With 7 bases clipped from V and 12 bases from J, the junction kept 15 bases outside the gene matches.

The DNA of the CDR3 is TGTGCCAGCAGCCAAGCGGGGGGGCATGAGACCCAGTACTTC. It yields the protein CASSQAGGHETQYF. The chain carries TRBV7-2 and TRBJ2-5; 10 positions match TRBD2. Germline CDR1 is SGHTA and CDR2 is FQGNSA. J was trimmed by 5 bases and V by 5 bases; bases with no gene match: 5. The CDR3 is 14 residues long. The full variable domain, rest sourced from reference TRBV7-2 and TRBJ2-5, is GAGVSQSPSNKVTEKGKDVELRCDPISGHTALYWYRQSLGQGLEFLIYFQGNSAPDKSGLPSDRFSAERTGGSVSTLTIQRTQQEDSAVYLCASSQAGGHETQYFGPGTRLLVL.

The chain is built from TRBV20-1 and TRBJ2-7; possible D gene TRBD1, 5 bases. V was clipped by 6 bases and J by 1 base, with 7 bases between them. Germline CDR1 is DFQATT and CDR2 is SNEGSKA (reference sequence). The CDR3 is made up of 11 amino acids. CDR3 residues: CSARESYEQYF. The DNA for the CDR3 is TGCAGTGCCAGGGAATCCTACGAGCAGTACTTC.

This clone was recorded only once. V and J are TRBV4-2 and TRBJ1-4; 8 bases are a match to TRBD1. The V gene end was trimmed by 4 bases and the J gene end by 3 bases; junction bases not matched to a gene: 13. Germline V gene data show CDR1 as LGHNA and CDR2 as YNFKEQ. This CDR3 has 18 residues. The CDR3 nucleotides are TGTGCCAGCAGCCGTGCCACAGGGACAGGCAACTCTAATGAAAAACTGTTTTTT. As protein: CASSRATGTGNSNEKLFF.

This clone occurred once. This chain uses TRBV3-1 (or the pseudogene TRBV3-2) with TRBJ1-3; the match to TRBD1 covers 7 bases. The CDR3 runs to 13 residues. J gave up 3 bases and V 4 bases, and 0 bases lay outside the gene matches. Germline CDR1 reads LGHDT; CDR2 reads YNNKEL (reference sequence). CDR3 amino acids: CASSRQGGNTIYF. In nucleotides, the CDR3 is TGTGCCAGCAGCCGACAGGGTGGAAACACCATATATTTT.

This chain links TRBV4-2 with TRBJ1-6; D not certain. The V end lost 0 bases, the J end lost 10 bases, and 7 bases lay between the germline ends. The germline gives CDR1 LGHNA, CDR2 YNFKEQ. This CDR3 is built from 13 residues. The CDR3 nucleotides read TGTGCCAGCAGCCAAGATCGAGTGTCACCCCTCCACTTT. Its protein is CASSQDRVSPLHF.

This chain links TRBV11-3 with TRBJ2-1; D is unresolved. V lost 3 bases and J 5 bases, leaving 11 bases between the germline ends. Germline loops: CDR1 SGHNT, CDR2 YENEEA. CDR3 length: 14 residues. CDR3 in DNA: TGTGCCAGCAGCTTGACCGTGGAGAACAATGAGCAGTTCTTC. Its protein is CASSLTVENNEQFF.

The V and J genes are TRBV2 and TRBJ2-4; D call uncertain. The CDR3 has 10 residues. The germline V gene has CDR1 SNHLY and CDR2 FYNNEI. Between the trimmed V and J ends, which lost 6 bases and 10 bases, there was a span of 7 bases. This chain's CDR3 is CASRNIIQYF. The CDR3 DNA sequence: TGTGCCAGCAGGAACATAATTCAGTACTTC.

J is TRBJ2-1 and V is TRBV7-3; TRBD2 is a possible D gene (6 bases). The CDR3 runs 16 residues. Trimming took off 4 bases at V and 0 bases at J, with 13 bases between the two ends. Germline V CDR1 and CDR2: SGHTA, FQGTGA. The DNA for the CDR3 is TGTGCCAGCAGCTCCGCCTTAGCGGACTCCTACAATGAGCAGTTCTTC. Residues: CASSSALADSYNEQFF.